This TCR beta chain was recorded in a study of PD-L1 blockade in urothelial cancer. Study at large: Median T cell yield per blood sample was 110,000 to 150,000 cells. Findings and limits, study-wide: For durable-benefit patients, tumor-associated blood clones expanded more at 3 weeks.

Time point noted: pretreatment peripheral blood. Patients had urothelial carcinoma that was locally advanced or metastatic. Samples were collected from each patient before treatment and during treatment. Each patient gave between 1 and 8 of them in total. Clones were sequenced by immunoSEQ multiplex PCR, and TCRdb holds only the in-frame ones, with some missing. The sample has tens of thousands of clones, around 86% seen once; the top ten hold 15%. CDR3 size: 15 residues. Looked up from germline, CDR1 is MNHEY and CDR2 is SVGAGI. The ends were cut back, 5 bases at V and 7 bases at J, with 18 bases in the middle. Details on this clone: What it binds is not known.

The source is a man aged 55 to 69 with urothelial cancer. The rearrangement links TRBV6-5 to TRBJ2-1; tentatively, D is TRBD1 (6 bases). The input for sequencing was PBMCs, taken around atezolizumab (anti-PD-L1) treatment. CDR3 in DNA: TGTGCCAGCAGTGTACAGGGTTTATTAAGGAATGAGCAGTTCTTC. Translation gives CASSVQGLLRNEQFF.